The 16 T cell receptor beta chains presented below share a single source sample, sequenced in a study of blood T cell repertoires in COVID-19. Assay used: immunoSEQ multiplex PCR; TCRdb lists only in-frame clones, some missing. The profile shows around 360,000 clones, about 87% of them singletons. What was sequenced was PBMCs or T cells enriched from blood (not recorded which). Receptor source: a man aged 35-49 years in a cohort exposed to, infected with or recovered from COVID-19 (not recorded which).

CDR3 sequence (DNA): TGTGCCAGCAGCCAAGACAGGGCTTACTTAACCTTC. Encoded protein: CASSQDRAYLTF. V and J are TRBV7-2 and TRBJ1-2; TRBD1 matches 7 bases. This CDR3 comprises 12 residues. CDR1 and CDR2 (germline): SGHTA, FQGNSA. V shed 5 bases and J 14 bases; nucleotides not matched to a gene: 11.

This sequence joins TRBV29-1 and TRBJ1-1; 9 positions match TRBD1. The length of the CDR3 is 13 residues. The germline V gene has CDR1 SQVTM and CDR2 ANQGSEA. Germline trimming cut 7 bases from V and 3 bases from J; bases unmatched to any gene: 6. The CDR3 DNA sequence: TGCAGCGCATGCCGGGACAGGGACACTGAAGCTTTCTTT. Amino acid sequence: CSACRDRDTEAFF. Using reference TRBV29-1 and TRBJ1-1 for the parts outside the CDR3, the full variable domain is SAVISQKPSRDICQRGTSLTIQCQVDSQVTMMFWYRQQPGQSLTLIATANQGSEATYESGFVIDKFPISRPNLTFSTLTVSNMSPEDSSIYLCSACRDRDTEAFFGQGTRLTVV.

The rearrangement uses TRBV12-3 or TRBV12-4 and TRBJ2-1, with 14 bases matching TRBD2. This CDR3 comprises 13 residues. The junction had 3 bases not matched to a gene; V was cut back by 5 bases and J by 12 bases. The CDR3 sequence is CASSGTSGSRQFF. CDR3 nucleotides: TGTGCCAGCAGTGGGACTAGCGGGAGTCGGCAGTTCTTC.

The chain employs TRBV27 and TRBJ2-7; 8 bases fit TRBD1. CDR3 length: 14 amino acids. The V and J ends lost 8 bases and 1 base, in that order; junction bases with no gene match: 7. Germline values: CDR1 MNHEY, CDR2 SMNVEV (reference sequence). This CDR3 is CASARGRGSYEQYF. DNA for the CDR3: TGTGCCAGCGCCAGGGGGCGGGGATCCTACGAGCAGTACTTC.

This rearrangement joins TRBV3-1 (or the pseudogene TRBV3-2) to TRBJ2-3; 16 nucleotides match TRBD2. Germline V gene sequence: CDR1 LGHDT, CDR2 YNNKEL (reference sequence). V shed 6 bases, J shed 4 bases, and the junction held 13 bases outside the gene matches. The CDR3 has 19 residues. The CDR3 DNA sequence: TGTGCCAGCAGACCGACCGGGACTAGCGGGAGGGCCGGGGCAGATACGCAGTATTTT. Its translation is CASRPTGTSGRAGADTQYF.

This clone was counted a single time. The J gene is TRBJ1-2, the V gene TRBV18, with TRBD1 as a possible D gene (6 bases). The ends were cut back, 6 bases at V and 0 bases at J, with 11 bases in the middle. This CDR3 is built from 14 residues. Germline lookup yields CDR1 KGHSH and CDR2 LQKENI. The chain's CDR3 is CASSMDRANYGYTF. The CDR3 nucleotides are TGTGCCAGCTCGATGGACAGAGCTAACTATGGCTACACCTTC.

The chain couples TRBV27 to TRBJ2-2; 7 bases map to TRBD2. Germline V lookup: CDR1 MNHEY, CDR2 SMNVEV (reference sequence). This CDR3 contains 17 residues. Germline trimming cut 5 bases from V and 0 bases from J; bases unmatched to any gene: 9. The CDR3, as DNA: TGTGCCAGCAGTATCGAATGGGAGGGCGCGAACACCGGGGAGCTGTTTTTT. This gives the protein CASSIEWEGANTGELFF.

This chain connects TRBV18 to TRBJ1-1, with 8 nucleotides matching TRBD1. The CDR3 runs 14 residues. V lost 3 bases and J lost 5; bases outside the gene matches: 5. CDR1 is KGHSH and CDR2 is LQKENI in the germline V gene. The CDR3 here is CASSPDRVGTEAFF. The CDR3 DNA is TGTGCCAGCTCACCGGACAGGGTAGGAACTGAAGCTTTCTTT.

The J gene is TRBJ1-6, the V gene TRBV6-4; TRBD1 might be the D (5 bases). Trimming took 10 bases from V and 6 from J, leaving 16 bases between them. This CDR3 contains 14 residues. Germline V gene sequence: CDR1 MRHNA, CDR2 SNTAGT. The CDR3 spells CANSDSWCNSPLHF. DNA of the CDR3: TGTGCCAACTCAGACAGTTGGTGTAATTCACCCCTCCACTTT.

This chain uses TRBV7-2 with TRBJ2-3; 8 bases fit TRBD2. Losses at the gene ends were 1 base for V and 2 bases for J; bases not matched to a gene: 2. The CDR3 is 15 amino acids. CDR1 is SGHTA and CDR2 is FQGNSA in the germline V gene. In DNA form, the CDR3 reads TGTGCCAGCAGCTTAGAGACTAGCGACACAGATACGCAGTATTTT. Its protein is CASSLETSDTDTQYF.

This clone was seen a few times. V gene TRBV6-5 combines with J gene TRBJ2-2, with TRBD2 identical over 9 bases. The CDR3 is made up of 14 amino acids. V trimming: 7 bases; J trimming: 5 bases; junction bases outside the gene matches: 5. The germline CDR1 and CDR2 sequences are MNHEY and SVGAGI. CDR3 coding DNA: TGTGCCAGCACCCGGACTAGCGAGACCGGGGAGCTGTTTTTT. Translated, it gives CASTRTSETGELFF.

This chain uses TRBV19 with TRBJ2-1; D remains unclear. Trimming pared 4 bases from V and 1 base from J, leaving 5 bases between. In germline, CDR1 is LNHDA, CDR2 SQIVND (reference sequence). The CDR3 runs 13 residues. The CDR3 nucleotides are TGTGCCAGTAGTACTCTTTCCTACAATGAGCAGTTCTTC. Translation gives CASSTLSYNEQFF.

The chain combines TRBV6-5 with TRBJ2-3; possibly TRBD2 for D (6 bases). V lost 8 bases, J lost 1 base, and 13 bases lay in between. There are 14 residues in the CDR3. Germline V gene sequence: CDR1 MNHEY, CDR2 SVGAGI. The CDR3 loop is CASGRGGRTDTQYF. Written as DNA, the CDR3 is TGTGCCAGCGGGCGGGGTGGACGCACAGATACGCAGTATTTT.

In DNA form, the CDR3 reads TGTGCCACCAGTGATTTGATAGTAGGGGGCTACAATGAGCAGTTCTTC. Translating it yields CATSDLIVGGYNEQFF. The chain uses TRBV24-1 and TRBJ2-1; D perhaps matches TRBD1 (6 bases). V dropped 0 bases and J dropped 3 bases, with 11 bases sitting between them. Germline V gene lookup returns CDR1 KGHDR and CDR2 SFDVKD. CDR3 size: 16 residues.

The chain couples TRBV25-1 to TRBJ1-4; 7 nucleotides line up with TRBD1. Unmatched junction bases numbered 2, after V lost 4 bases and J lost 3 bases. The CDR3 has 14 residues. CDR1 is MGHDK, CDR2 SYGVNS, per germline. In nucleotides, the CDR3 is TGTGCCAGCAGTGGAGGGGGCTCTAATGAAAAACTGTTTTTT. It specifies CASSGGGSNEKLFF.

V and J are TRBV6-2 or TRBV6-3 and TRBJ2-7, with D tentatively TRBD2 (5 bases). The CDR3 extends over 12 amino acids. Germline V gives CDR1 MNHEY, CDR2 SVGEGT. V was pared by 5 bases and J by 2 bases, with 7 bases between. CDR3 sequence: CASSLATYEQYF. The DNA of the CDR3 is TGTGCCAGCAGTCTAGCAACCTACGAGCAGTACTTC.